What follows are 5 T cell receptor beta chains derived from one specimen sequenced in a study of early T cells in non-severe SARS-CoV-2 infection. TCRdb re-analysed the 5' RACE reads in MiXCR, keeping a single row per CDR3 protein. Of around 60,000 distinct CDR3 sequences in the sample, approximately 12% are singletons; the top ten hold 4% to 5%. The sample was whole blood. These receptors originate from an adult who was a healthcare worker with PCR-confirmed SARS-CoV-2 infection or an uninfected control (not recorded which).

The chain carries TRBV24-1 and TRBJ2-2; D not certain. The CDR3 totals 15 residues. Germline assignment: CDR1 KGHDR and CDR2 SFDVKD. The ends were cut back, 4 bases at V and 4 bases at J, with 12 bases in the middle. The CDR3 coding sequence is TGTGCCACCAGTGACCCCGGGCTAGTCACCGGGGAGCTGTTTTTT. Translated: CATSDPGLVTGELFF.

Many counts were recorded for this clonotype. The chain uses TRBV11-2 and TRBJ2-3; D is ambiguous. V lost 0 bases and J 6 bases, leaving 10 bases between the germline ends. The germline CDR1 and CDR2 sequences are SGHAT and FQNNGV. This CDR3 is built from 14 residues. CDR3 bases: TGTGCCAGCAGCTTAGATCCAAGGACCGATACGCAGTATTTT. The encoded protein is CASSLDPRTDTQYF.

V usage is TRBV4-3 and J usage is TRBJ1-2; no reliable D call. Looked up from germline, CDR1 is LGHNA and CDR2 is YSLEER. V gave up 0 bases and J gave up 4 bases, with 12 bases separating them. The CDR3 is 15 amino acids. CDR3 sequence (DNA): TGCGCCAGCAGCCAAGATCCGAGCCCTGCCTATGGCTACACCTTC. Amino acids: CASSQDPSPAYGYTF.

The rearrangement joins TRBV5-5 to TRBJ2-2, with 8 bases aligning to TRBD1. The germline V gene has CDR1 SGHKS and CDR2 YYEKEE (reference sequence). This CDR3 spans 13 amino acids. Trimming cost V 5 bases and J 6 bases; bases outside gene matches: 3. The CDR3 DNA reads as TGTGCCAGCAGACCGGGACAGGCCGGGGAGCTGTTTTTT. Protein product: CASRPGQAGELFF.

This chain joins TRBV9 and TRBJ2-5, with 10 bases matching TRBD2. The V gene end was trimmed by 0 bases and the J gene end by 4 bases; junction bases not matched to a gene: 9. Germline CDR1 SGDLS, CDR2 YYNGEE. The CDR3 is 17 amino acids. In DNA, the CDR3 is TGTGCCAGCAGCGTAGATGGAGCGGGAGGGCCCGGAGAGACCCAGTACTTC. Protein product: CASSVDGAGGPGETQYF.